The clone carrying this TCR beta chain showed up just a few times. Its antigen is currently unknown. The length of the CDR3 is 16 residues. Trimming shortened V by 6 bases and J by 0 bases, and 17 bases separated the two germline ends. CDR1 SNHLY and CDR2 FYNNEI come from the germline V gene. The data were obtained in a study of CD8 T cells in ankylosing spondylitis. Study results and caveats: What seemed typical of ankylosing spondylitis blood was a TCR beta motif built from 8 or 9 highly homologous variants.

TCRdb recomputed calls from the 5' RACE reads with MiXCR, one row per CDR3 protein. Of a few hundred thousand distinct CDR3 sequences detected, 8% to 11% appear once; the ten largest clones hold roughly a fifth. The rearrangement uses TRBV2 and TRBJ1-1, with unresolved D. The material sequenced was blood, either unsorted or a sorted T cell fraction (not recorded which). The sequence derives from a male donor with ankylosing spondylitis or in good health (not recorded which). The CDR3 loop reads CASRSRNYGMNTEAFF. CDR3 bases: TGTGCCAGCAGGTCCCGAAACTATGGCATGAACACTGAAGCTTTCTTT.